This T cell receptor beta chain was retrieved from a study of T cells in Graves' hyperthyroidism and ophthalmopathy. Disease duration under 2 months; hyperthyroidism patients were aged 18 to 65. The germline CDR1 and CDR2 sequences are MNHNS and SASEGT. The germline V and J ends were trimmed by 2 bases and 4 bases, with 9 bases remaining between them. This CDR3 contains 13 residues. RNA transcripts yielded amplified TCR beta CDR3 regions. Using the HTBI primer set, a first-round RT-PCR was run on the TCR CDR3. TCRdb reprocessed the multiplex PCR reads via MiXCR and lists one record per CDR3 protein. This table has fewer than 600,000 distinct CDR3 sequences, 14% appearing once. Notes on the study in general: Through a model of 13 V-J features, ophthalmopathy was separated from stable hyperthyroidism. Most thyroid clonotypes expanded above 0.001 appeared in blood too.

The table lists this clonotype with many counts. The antigen remains unidentified. J is TRBJ2-7 and V is TRBV6-1; weak D call: TRBD1 (6 bases). The TCR was taken from a woman aged 40 to 55 with Graves' hyperthyroidism. The sequencing sample was made of blood. The CDR3 is CASSENRAYEQYF. CDR3 sequence (DNA): TGTGCCAGCAGTGAAAACAGGGCTTACGAGCAGTACTTC.